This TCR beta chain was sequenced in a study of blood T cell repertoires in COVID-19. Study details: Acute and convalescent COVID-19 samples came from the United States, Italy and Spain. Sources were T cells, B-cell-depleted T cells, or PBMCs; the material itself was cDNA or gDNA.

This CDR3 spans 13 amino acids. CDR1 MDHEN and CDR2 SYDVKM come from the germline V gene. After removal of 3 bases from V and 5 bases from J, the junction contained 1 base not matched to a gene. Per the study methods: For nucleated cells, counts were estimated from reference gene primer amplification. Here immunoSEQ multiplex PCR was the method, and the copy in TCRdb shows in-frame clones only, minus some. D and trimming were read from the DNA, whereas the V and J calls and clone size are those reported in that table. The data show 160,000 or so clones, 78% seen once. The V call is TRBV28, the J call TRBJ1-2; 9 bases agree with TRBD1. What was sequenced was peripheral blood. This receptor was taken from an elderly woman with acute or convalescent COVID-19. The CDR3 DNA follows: TGTGCCAGCAGTTTGGGACAGGGTTATGGCTACACCTTC. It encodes CASSLGQGYGYTF.